One sample yielded the 20 T cell receptor beta chains listed below, sequenced in a study of STAT3 mutations in large granular lymphocyte leukemia. Regarding the study as a whole: Every T-cell large granular lymphocyte leukemia patient had at least one immunodominant TCR beta clonotype.

Their cognate antigens are unknown. Profiling relied on immunoSEQ multiplex PCR, and the TCRdb table lists in-frame clones only, not all of them. Of tens of thousands of clones in the sample, 70% to 90% are singletons; the top ten hold roughly 0.39%. The sequenced sample was PBMCs. Receptors were obtained from a human donor with T large granular lymphocyte leukemia. Some clones in this sample may be carry-over from other donors' samples.

The chain is built from TRBV5-1 and TRBJ2-5; D tentatively reads TRBD1 or TRBD2 (5 bases each). Trimming shortened V by 0 bases and J by 2 bases, and 14 bases separated the two germline ends. Germline V gives CDR1 SGHRS, CDR2 YFSETQ. CDR3 length: 16 amino acids. The CDR3 bases are TGCGCCAGCAGCTTGGACCGGGGCCTCCTTCAAGAGACCCAGTACTTC. Protein: CASSLDRGLLQETQYF. The variable domain in full, completed from reference TRBV5-1 and TRBJ2-5, reads KAGVTQTPRYLIKTRGQQVTLSCSPISGHRSVSWYQQTPGQGLQFLFEYFSETQRNKGNFPGRFSGRQFSNSRSEMNVSTLELGDSALYLCASSLDRGLLQETQYFGPGTRLLVL.

V is TRBV5-4 and J is TRBJ1-1; TRBD1 agrees at 8 bases. The ends lost 7 bases at V and 1 base at J; junction bases unmatched: 3. Germline V gene data show CDR1 as SGHNT and CDR2 as YYREEE (reference sequence). CDR3 size: 13 residues. The CDR3 bases are TGTGCCAGCGGCGGACAGGGGAACACTGAAGCTTTCTTT. This encodes CASGGQGNTEAFF. Combining the CDR3 with reference TRBV5-4 and TRBJ1-1 gives the whole variable domain ETGVTQSPTHLIKTRGQQVTLRCSSQSGHNTVSWYQQALGQGPQFIFQYYREEENGRGNFPPRFSGLQFPNYSSELNVNALELDDSALYLCASGGQGNTEAFFGQGTRLTVV.

The CDR3 loop reads CASSLALGTGITRLYV. Here the CDR3 DNA reads TGTGCCAGCAGTTTAGCTCTTGGGACAGGGATTACGCGGCTGTACGTC. The V and J genes are TRBV27 and TRBJ2-7, with TRBD1 matching over 9 bases. Per the germline V gene, CDR1 is MNHEY and CDR2 is SMNVEV (reference sequence). This CDR3 has 16 amino acids. Germline trimming cut 2 bases from V and 12 bases from J; bases unmatched to any gene: 17.

The chain recombines TRBV10-3 with TRBJ2-5, with TRBD2 identical over 14 bases. CDR3 length equals 17 residues. CDR1 is ENHRY, CDR2 SYGVKD, per germline. V lost 2 bases to trimming and J lost 3 bases; unmatched junction nucleotides: 5. The CDR3 loop reads CAISEPPGLAGEETQYF. DNA for the CDR3: TGTGCCATCAGTGAGCCCCCGGGACTAGCGGGGGAAGAGACCCAGTACTTC.

This sequence joins TRBV28 and TRBJ1-6; D unclear. The CDR3 extends over 12 amino acids. Deletions cut 5 bases from V and 11 bases from J, with 10 bases between. CDR1 is MDHEN, CDR2 SYDVKM, per germline. CDR3 protein: CASSPPQPPLHF. The DNA of the CDR3 is TGTGCCAGCAGTCCCCCCCAGCCACCCCTCCACTTT.

The chain carries TRBV5-1 and TRBJ2-3; D gene uncertain. The CDR3 is 15 residues long. Germline CDR1 and CDR2: SGHRS and YFSETQ. V lost 0 bases to trimming and J lost 0 bases, with 8 bases between them. This chain's CDR3 is CASSLGLVSTDTQYF. Written as DNA, the CDR3 is TGCGCCAGCAGCTTGGGGCTAGTCAGCACAGATACGCAGTATTTT.

The chain joins TRBV6-1 to TRBJ1-1, with D unclear. Trimming took 6 bases from V and 1 from J, leaving 12 bases between them. The CDR3 spans 14 residues. Germline CDR1 and CDR2: MNHNS and SASEGT. The CDR3 protein is CASRPQRRNTEAFF. Written as DNA, the CDR3 is TGTGCCAGCAGACCACAGAGGAGGAACACTGAAGCTTTCTTT.

V and J are TRBV5-4 and TRBJ2-4, with 10 bases fitting TRBD1. Germline V gene data show CDR1 as SGHNT and CDR2 as YYREEE (reference sequence). There are 18 residues in the CDR3. J gave up 1 base and V 4 bases, and 11 bases lay outside the gene matches. CDR3 sequence reads: CASSPGHLGQGAKNIQYF. CDR3 nucleotide sequence: TGTGCCAGCAGCCCCGGACACCTGGGACAGGGGGCCAAAAACATTCAGTACTTC.

The chain links TRBV19 to TRBJ1-4; 7 nucleotides line up with TRBD1. The CDR3 consists of 13 residues. Losses at the gene ends were 6 bases for V and 8 bases for J; bases not matched to a gene: 6. Germline loops: CDR1 LNHDA, CDR2 SQIVND (reference sequence). This CDR3 reads CASRSTGKEKLFF. The CDR3 DNA reads TGTGCCAGTAGGTCGACAGGGAAGGAAAAACTGTTTTTT. The complete variable domain, with remaining parts taken from reference TRBV19 and TRBJ1-4, reads DGGITQSPKYLFRKEGQNVTLSCEQNLNHDAMYWYRQDPGQGLRLIYYSQIVNDFQKGDIAEGYSVSREKKESFPLTVTSAQKNPTAFYLCASRSTGKEKLFFGSGTQLSVL.

The V gene is TRBV25-1, the J gene TRBJ1-6; D is possibly TRBD1 (5 bases). CDR1 and CDR2 from the germline V gene are MGHDK and SYGVNS. Trimming took off 5 bases at V and 0 bases at J, with 14 bases between the two ends. The CDR3 loop spans 17 amino acids. Here the CDR3 reads CASSSAQGSSYNSPLHF. CDR3 sequence (DNA): TGTGCCAGCAGTTCTGCTCAGGGCAGCTCCTATAATTCACCCCTCCACTTT.

This chain connects TRBV6-5 to TRBJ2-7; D call uncertain. The germline V gene has CDR1 MNHEY and CDR2 SVGAGI. The CDR3 is 16 residues long. V lost 0 bases and J lost 1, with 13 bases in between. This chain's CDR3 is CASSYSFRIDSYEQYF. The CDR3 nucleotides read TGTGCCAGCAGTTACTCGTTCCGGATTGATTCCTACGAGCAGTACTTC.

The chain recombines TRBV10-3 with TRBJ2-3, with D perhaps matching TRBD2 (6 bases). The CDR3 totals 17 residues. V shed 4 bases and J shed 0 bases, with 17 bases lying between them. Germline loops: CDR1 ENHRY, CDR2 SYGVKD. The CDR3 DNA sequence: TGTGCCATCAGTGCCGGTGGGGGGAAAAGCAGCACAGATACGCAGTATTTT. It encodes CAISAGGGKSSTDTQYF.

The rearrangement links TRBV25-1 to TRBJ1-1; TRBD1 might be the D (5 bases). V shed 3 bases and J shed 4 bases, with 12 bases lying between them. This CDR3 is built from 14 residues. Germline lookup yields CDR1 MGHDK and CDR2 SYGVNS. The CDR3 spells CASSDRGEATEAFF. The DNA for the CDR3 is TGTGCCAGCAGTGATCGAGGGGAGGCCACTGAAGCTTTCTTT.

V gene TRBV5-1 combines with J gene TRBJ2-7, with D perhaps being TRBD1 or TRBD2 (6 bases each). The germline V gene has CDR1 SGHRS and CDR2 YFSETQ. Deletions cut 0 bases from V and 2 bases from J, with 9 bases between. This CDR3 has 14 residues. The CDR3 coding sequence is TGCGCCAGCAGCTTGGCCGGGGGCCCCTACGAGCAGTACGTC. This sequence encodes CASSLAGGPYEQYV.

The chain carries TRBV9 and TRBJ1-5; D gene ambiguous. The CDR3 is made up of 11 amino acids. Germline CDR1 reads SGDLS; CDR2 reads YYNGEE. Trimming removed 3 bases from V and 8 bases from J, with 6 bases in between. The CDR3 region is CASSGWEPQHF. The CDR3 DNA reads as TGTGCCAGCAGCGGGTGGGAGCCCCAGCATTTT.

The chain carries TRBV28 and TRBJ1-5; weak D call: TRBD1 (5 bases). The germline gives CDR1 MDHEN, CDR2 SYDVKM. The CDR3 has 14 amino acids. V lost 6 bases and J 4 bases, leaving 13 bases between the germline ends. The CDR3 bases are TGTGCCAGCAGGGGTGGGGGTAGGAATCAGCCCCAGCATTTT. This gives the protein CASRGGGRNQPQHF.

The gene calls are TRBV10-2 and TRBJ1-6, with D possibly matching TRBD1 (5 bases). The germline V gene has CDR1 WSHSY and CDR2 SAAADI. Trimming took off 7 bases at V and 8 bases at J, with 12 bases between the two ends. CDR3 size: 13 residues. CDR3 DNA sequence: TGCGCCAGCAAGGGACTTTTGGATTCACCCCTCCACTTT. This gives the protein CASKGLLDSPLHF.

The chain carries TRBV30 and TRBJ2-2; no clear D gene. Germline V lookup: CDR1 GTSNPN, CDR2 SVGIG (reference sequence). V was cut by 2 bases and J by 6 bases, with 4 bases left in between. The CDR3 totals 11 residues. CDR3 sequence (DNA): TGTGCCTGGAGTTGGGCCGGGGAGCTGTTTTTT. Protein sequence: CAWSWAGELFF. The full variable domain, rest sourced from reference TRBV30 and TRBJ2-2, is SQTIHQWPATLVQPVGSPLSLECTVEGTSNPNLYWYRQAAGRGLQLLFYSVGIGQISSEVPQNLSASRPQDRQFILSSKKLLLSDSGFYLCAWSWAGELFFGEGSRLTVL.

This clone has only one observation. The chain links TRBV6-5 to TRBJ2-3; a weak D match, TRBD2 (5 bases). Trimming took off 5 bases at V and 6 bases at J, with 6 bases between the two ends. The CDR3 sequence is 11 residues long. The germline V gene has CDR1 MNHEY and CDR2 SVGAGI. As DNA, the CDR3 is TGTGCCAGCAGTCCGGGGGATACGCAGTATTTT. Protein: CASSPGDTQYF.

The J gene is TRBJ1-2, the V gene TRBV7-9, with a possible D match to TRBD1 (6 bases). Germline CDR1 and CDR2: SEHNR and FQNEAQ (reference sequence). The CDR3 sequence is 12 residues long. V dropped 1 base and J dropped 8 bases, with 8 bases sitting between them. The CDR3 bases are TGTGCCAGCAGCTTAGTGGACAGCGGCTACACCTTC. Its protein is CASSLVDSGYTF.